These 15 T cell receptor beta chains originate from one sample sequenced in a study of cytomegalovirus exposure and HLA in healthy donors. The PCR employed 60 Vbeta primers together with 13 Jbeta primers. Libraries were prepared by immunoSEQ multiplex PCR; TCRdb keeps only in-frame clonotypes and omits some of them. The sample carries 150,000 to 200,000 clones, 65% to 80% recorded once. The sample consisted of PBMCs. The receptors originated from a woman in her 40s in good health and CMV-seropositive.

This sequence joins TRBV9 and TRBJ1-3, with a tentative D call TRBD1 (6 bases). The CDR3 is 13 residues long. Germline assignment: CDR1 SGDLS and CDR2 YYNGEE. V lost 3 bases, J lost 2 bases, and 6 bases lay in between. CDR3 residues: CASSDRAGNTIYF. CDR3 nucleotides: TGTGCCAGCAGCGACAGGGCTGGAAACACCATATATTTT.

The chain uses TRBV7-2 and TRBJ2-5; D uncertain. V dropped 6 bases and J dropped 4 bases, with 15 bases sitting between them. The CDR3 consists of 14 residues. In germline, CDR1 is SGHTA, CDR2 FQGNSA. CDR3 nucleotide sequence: TGTGCCAGCAGTCCCCCCCCCTCGCGAGAGACCCAGTACTTC. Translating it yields CASSPPPSRETQYF.

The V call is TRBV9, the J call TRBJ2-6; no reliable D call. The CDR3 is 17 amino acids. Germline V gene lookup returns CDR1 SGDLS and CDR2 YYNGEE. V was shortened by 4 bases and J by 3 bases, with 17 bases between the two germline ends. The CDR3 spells CASSPLPALSGANVLTF. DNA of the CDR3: TGTGCCAGCAGCCCGTTACCCGCTCTTAGTGGGGCCAACGTCCTGACTTTC.

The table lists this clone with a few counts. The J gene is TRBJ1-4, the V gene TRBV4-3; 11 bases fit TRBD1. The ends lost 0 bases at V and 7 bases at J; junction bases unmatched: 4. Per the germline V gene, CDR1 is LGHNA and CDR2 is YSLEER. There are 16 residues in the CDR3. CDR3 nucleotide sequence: TGCGCCAGCAGCCAAGATAGAGGACAGGGGGCTGAAAAACTGTTTTTT. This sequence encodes CASSQDRGQGAEKLFF.

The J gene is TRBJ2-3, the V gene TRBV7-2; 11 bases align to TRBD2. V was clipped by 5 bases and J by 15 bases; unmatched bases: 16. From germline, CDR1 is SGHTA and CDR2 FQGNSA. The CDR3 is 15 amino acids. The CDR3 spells CASSPPLAGGPGAYF. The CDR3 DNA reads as TGTGCCAGCAGCCCCCCTCTAGCGGGGGGTCCGGGCGCATATTTT.

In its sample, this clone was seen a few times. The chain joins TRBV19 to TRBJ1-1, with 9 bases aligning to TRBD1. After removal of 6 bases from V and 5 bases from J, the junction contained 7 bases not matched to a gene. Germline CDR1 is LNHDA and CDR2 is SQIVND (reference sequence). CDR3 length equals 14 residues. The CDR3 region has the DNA TGTGCCAGTAGATCCGGGACAGGGAAGACTGAAGCTTTCTTT. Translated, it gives CASRSGTGKTEAFF.

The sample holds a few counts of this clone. The CDR3 loop reads CASSLGGTGGSYEQYF. The CDR3 DNA is TGTGCCAGCAGCTTGGGGGGGACAGGGGGGTCCTACGAGCAGTACTTC. This sequence joins TRBV5-4 and TRBJ2-7; 11 nucleotides align to TRBD1. Germline CDR1 SGHNT, CDR2 YYREEE (reference sequence). This CDR3 is built from 16 residues. With 0 bases clipped from V and 1 base from J, the junction kept 3 bases outside the gene matches.

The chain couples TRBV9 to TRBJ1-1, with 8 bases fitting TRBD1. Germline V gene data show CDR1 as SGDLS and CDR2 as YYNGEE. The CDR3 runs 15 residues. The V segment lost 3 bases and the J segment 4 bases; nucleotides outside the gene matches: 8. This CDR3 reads CASSGGQGSFTEAFF. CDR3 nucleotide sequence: TGTGCCAGCAGCGGCGGACAGGGATCATTCACTGAAGCTTTCTTT. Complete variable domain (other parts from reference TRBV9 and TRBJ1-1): DSGVTQTPKHLITATGQRVTLRCSPRSGDLSVYWYQQSLDQGLQFLIQYYNGEERAKGNILERFSAQQFPDLHSELNLSSLELGDSALYFCASSGGQGSFTEAFFGQGTRLTVV.

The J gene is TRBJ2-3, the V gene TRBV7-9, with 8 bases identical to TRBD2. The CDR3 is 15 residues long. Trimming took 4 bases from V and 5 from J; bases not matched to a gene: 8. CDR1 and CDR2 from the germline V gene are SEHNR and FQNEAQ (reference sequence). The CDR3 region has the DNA TGTGCCAGCAGCTCACCGGGACTAGTCAGAGATACGCAGTATTTT. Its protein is CASSSPGLVRDTQYF.

The CDR3 loop is CASSSRQGVGTEAFF. In DNA, the CDR3 is TGTGCCAGCAGTTCCCGCCAGGGCGTGGGAACTGAAGCTTTCTTT. The chain links TRBV28 to TRBJ1-1; the D gene is possibly TRBD1 (5 bases). The CDR3 has 15 residues. CDR1 is MDHEN and CDR2 is SYDVKM in the germline V gene. V lost 4 bases, J lost 5 bases, and 17 bases lay in between.

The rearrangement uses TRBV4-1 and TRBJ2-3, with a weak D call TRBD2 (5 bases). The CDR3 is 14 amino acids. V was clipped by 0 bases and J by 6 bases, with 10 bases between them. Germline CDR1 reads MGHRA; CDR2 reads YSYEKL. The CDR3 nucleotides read TGCGCCAGCAGCCAAGAAATCCCGGGGGATACGCAGTATTTT. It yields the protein CASSQEIPGDTQYF.

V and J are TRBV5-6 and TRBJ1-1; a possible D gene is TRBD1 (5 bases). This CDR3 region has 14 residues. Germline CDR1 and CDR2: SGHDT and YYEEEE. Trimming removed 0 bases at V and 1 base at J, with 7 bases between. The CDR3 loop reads CASSLVGQNTEAFF. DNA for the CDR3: TGTGCCAGCAGCTTGGTTGGACAGAACACTGAAGCTTTCTTT.

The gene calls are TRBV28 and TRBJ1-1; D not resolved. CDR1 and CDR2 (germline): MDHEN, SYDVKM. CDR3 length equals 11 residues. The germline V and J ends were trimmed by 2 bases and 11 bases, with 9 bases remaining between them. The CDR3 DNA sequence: TGTGCCAGCAGTTTAGATAGGCGGGCTTTCTTT. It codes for CASSLDRRAFF.

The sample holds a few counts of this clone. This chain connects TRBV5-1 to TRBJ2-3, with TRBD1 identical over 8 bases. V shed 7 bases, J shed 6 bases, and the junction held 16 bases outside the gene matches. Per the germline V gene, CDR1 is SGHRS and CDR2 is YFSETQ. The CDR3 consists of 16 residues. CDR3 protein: CASASSWDRRGDTQYF. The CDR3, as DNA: TGCGCCAGCGCCTCTTCTTGGGACAGGAGAGGCGATACGCAGTATTTT.

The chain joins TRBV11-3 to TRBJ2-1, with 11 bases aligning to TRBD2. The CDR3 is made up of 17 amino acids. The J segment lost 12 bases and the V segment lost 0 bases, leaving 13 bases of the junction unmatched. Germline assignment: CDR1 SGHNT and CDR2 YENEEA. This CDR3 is CASSLETRLAGGKGQFF. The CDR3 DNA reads TGTGCCAGCAGCTTAGAAACGAGGCTAGCGGGGGGAAAGGGGCAGTTCTTC.